The entry that follows covers one T cell receptor (beta chain) sequence. This sample was included in a study of blood T cell repertoires in COVID-19. The J segment lost 4 bases and the V segment lost 3 bases, leaving 10 bases of the junction unmatched. The CDR3 covers 18 residues. CDR1 is LGHDT, CDR2 YNNKEL, per germline (reference sequence). The method was immunoSEQ multiplex PCR; TCRdb's version includes in-frame clones alone and lacks a portion of them. The sample gives approximately 120,000 clones, roughly 90% of which show up once; around 2.2% is in the top ten. The sequence came from a man aged 50 or older with COVID-19, enrolled during active disease. The chain joins TRBV3-1 (or the pseudogene TRBV3-2) to TRBJ2-5; 14 bases match TRBD2. Sequencing used peripheral blood. CDR3: CASSHRTSGTSGRETQYF. DNA for the CDR3: TGTGCCAGCAGCCATAGAACGTCCGGGACTAGCGGGAGAGAGACCCAGTACTTC.